A selection of T cell receptor beta chains follows, all from one sample in a study of identical twins. TCRdb re-derived calls from the 5' RACE reads in MiXCR, one entry per CDR3 protein. Among 600,000 to 800,000 distinct CDR3 sequences, about 20% were seen once, and the ten largest hold 4.3%. These data were also reused for a study on T cells expressing NK-cell markers.

The specimen sequenced was PBMCs. Every receptor here comes from a woman aged 18-29 years in good health. CDR3s include the opening cysteine and the closing phenylalanine or tryptophan. D genes are given only for firm matches. Not every row has a clone size; where given, it reads once, few, many or a size class.

clone_size: few
j_call: TRBJ2-7
cdr3_length: 15
v_call: TRBV27
d_call: TRBD1
cdr3_aa: CASSLSAGTGFEQYF
cdr3_nt: TGTGCCAGCAGTTTGTCGGCCGGGACAGGGTTCGAGCAGTACTTC

clone_size: .
j_call: TRBJ1-1
cdr3_length: 11
v_call: TRBV20-1
d_call: .
cdr3_aa: CSASKGREAFF
cdr3_nt: TGCAGTGCTAGTAAGGGGCGCGAAGCTTTCTTT

clone_size: .
j_call: TRBJ2-6
cdr3_length: 14
v_call: TRBV20-1
d_call: .
cdr3_aa: CSAHRSSGANVLTF
cdr3_nt: TGCAGTGCCCATCGATCCTCTGGGGCCAACGTCCTGACTTTC

clone_size: once
j_call: TRBJ2-1
cdr3_length: 13
v_call: TRBV7-2
d_call: .
cdr3_aa: CATHGYSYNEQFF
cdr3_nt: TGTGCGACTCACGGGTACTCCTACAATGAGCAGTTCTTC

clone_size: .
j_call: TRBJ2-5
cdr3_length: 15
v_call: TRBV5-1
d_call: .
cdr3_aa: CASNPGSTNQETQYF
cdr3_nt: TGCGCCAGCAACCCCGGCAGCACCAACCAAGAGACCCAGTACTTC

clone_size: few
j_call: TRBJ2-2
cdr3_length: 18
v_call: TRBV7-6
d_call: TRBD2
cdr3_aa: CASSLESSGGPSTGELFF
cdr3_nt: TGTGCCAGCAGCTTAGAATCCTCGGGAGGGCCTAGCACCGGGGAGCTGTTTTTT

clone_size: .
j_call: TRBJ2-5
cdr3_length: 17
v_call: TRBV4-3
d_call: TRBD2
cdr3_aa: CASSQGLRLAGQETQYF
cdr3_nt: TGCGCCAGCAGCCAAGGGCTCCGACTAGCGGGGCAAGAGACCCAGTACTTC

clone_size: .
j_call: TRBJ2-1
cdr3_length: 13
v_call: TRBV15
d_call: .
cdr3_aa: CATRPGDTHEQFF
cdr3_nt: TGTGCCACCCGGCCGGGGGATACCCATGAGCAGTTCTTC

clone_size: .
j_call: TRBJ2-5
cdr3_length: 12
v_call: TRBV29-1
d_call: .
cdr3_aa: CSVTDSGETQYF
cdr3_nt: TGCAGCGTTACGGACAGCGGAGAGACCCAGTACTTC

clone_size: .
j_call: TRBJ2-7
cdr3_length: 15
v_call: TRBV20-1
d_call: .
cdr3_aa: CSASRAVAPSYEQYF
cdr3_nt: TGCAGTGCTAGTAGGGCGGTTGCCCCCTCCTACGAGCAGTACTTC

clone_size: many
j_call: TRBJ1-2
cdr3_length: 11
v_call: TRBV12-3/TRBV12-4
d_call: .
cdr3_aa: CASSYGDGYTF
cdr3_nt: TGTGCCAGCAGTTACGGGGATGGCTACACCTTC

clone_size: many
j_call: TRBJ2-3
cdr3_length: 13
v_call: TRBV6-2/TRBV6-3
d_call: .
cdr3_aa: CASSYIGQDTQYF
cdr3_nt: TGTGCCAGCAGTTACATCGGGCAGGATACGCAGTATTTT

clone_size: few
j_call: TRBJ1-1
cdr3_length: 16
v_call: TRBV6-2/TRBV6-3
d_call: .
cdr3_aa: CASSLLHSRGHTEAFF
cdr3_nt: TGTGCCAGCAGTCTCCTCCATTCACGGGGACACACTGAAGCTTTCTTT

clone_size: .
j_call: TRBJ2-2
cdr3_length: 15
v_call: TRBV10-3
d_call: TRBD1
cdr3_aa: CAISHGTVSAGELFF
cdr3_nt: TGTGCCATCAGCCACGGGACAGTATCCGCCGGGGAGCTGTTTTTT

clone_size: many
j_call: TRBJ2-1
cdr3_length: 16
v_call: TRBV10-2
d_call: .
cdr3_aa: CASISDGGASYNEQFF
cdr3_nt: TGCGCCAGCATCAGCGACGGTGGGGCATCCTACAATGAGCAGTTCTTC

clone_size: .
j_call: TRBJ2-1
cdr3_length: 16
v_call: TRBV19
d_call: TRBD2
cdr3_aa: CASSIIPLAGENEQFF
cdr3_nt: TGTGCCAGTAGTATTATCCCCCTAGCGGGAGAGAATGAGCAGTTCTTC

clone_size: few
j_call: TRBJ2-5
cdr3_length: 16
v_call: TRBV7-2
d_call: TRBD2
cdr3_aa: CASSLTTSGYQETQYF
cdr3_nt: TGTGCCAGCAGCTTAACGACTAGCGGTTACCAAGAGACCCAGTACTTC

clone_size: .
j_call: TRBJ1-6
cdr3_length: 14
v_call: TRBV6-1
d_call: TRBD1
cdr3_aa: CASSLTGYNSPLHF
cdr3_nt: TGTGCCAGCAGCCTGACAGGGTACAATTCACCCCTCCACTTT

clone_size: few
j_call: TRBJ1-3
cdr3_length: 17
v_call: TRBV9
d_call: .
cdr3_aa: CASSVEADRRSGNTIYF
cdr3_nt: TGTGCCAGCAGCGTAGAAGCCGACAGGAGATCTGGAAACACCATATATTTT

clone_size: .
j_call: TRBJ2-1
cdr3_length: 17
v_call: TRBV7-9
d_call: TRBD1
cdr3_aa: CASSARQGETSYNEQFF
cdr3_nt: TGTGCCAGCAGCGCAAGACAGGGTGAAACCTCCTACAATGAGCAGTTCTTC

clone_size: few
j_call: TRBJ1-2
cdr3_length: 11
v_call: TRBV20-1
d_call: .
cdr3_aa: CSATDTYGYTF
cdr3_nt: TGCAGTGCCACTGACACCTATGGCTACACCTTC

clone_size: few
j_call: TRBJ2-1
cdr3_length: 15
v_call: TRBV20-1
d_call: TRBD2
cdr3_aa: CSAKRSGGTYNEQFF
cdr3_nt: TGCAGTGCTAAAAGGAGCGGGGGGACCTACAATGAGCAGTTCTTC

clone_size: .
j_call: TRBJ2-7
cdr3_length: 14
v_call: TRBV20-1
d_call: .
cdr3_aa: CSAGYREKRNEQYF
cdr3_nt: TGCAGTGCTGGATACAGGGAAAAAAGAAACGAGCAGTACTTC

clone_size: .
j_call: TRBJ1-2
cdr3_length: 15
v_call: TRBV12-5
d_call: TRBD1
cdr3_aa: CASAATGGQNYGYTF
cdr3_nt: TGTGCTAGTGCCGCGACAGGGGGCCAGAACTATGGCTACACCTTC

clone_size: many
j_call: TRBJ1-1
cdr3_length: 12
v_call: TRBV20-1
d_call: .
cdr3_aa: CSAGQGNTEAFF
cdr3_nt: TGCAGTGCCGGACAAGGGAACACTGAAGCTTTCTTT

clone_size: few
j_call: TRBJ1-1
cdr3_length: 18
v_call: TRBV11-1
d_call: .
cdr3_aa: CASSLFGGKGPVNTEAFF
cdr3_nt: TGTGCCAGCAGCTTATTTGGTGGGAAAGGACCCGTGAACACTGAAGCTTTCTTT

clone_size: few
j_call: TRBJ2-7
cdr3_length: 11
v_call: TRBV5-1
d_call: .
cdr3_aa: CASTAGYEQYF
cdr3_nt: TGCGCCAGCACGGCCGGCTACGAGCAGTACTTC

clone_size: once
j_call: TRBJ1-5
cdr3_length: 15
v_call: TRBV2
d_call: .
cdr3_aa: CASSGKGGSNQPQHF
cdr3_nt: TGTGCCAGCAGTGGAAAAGGGGGGAGCAATCAGCCCCAGCATTTT

clone_size: .
j_call: TRBJ1-5
cdr3_length: 14
v_call: TRBV6-5
d_call: TRBD1
cdr3_aa: CASSSRTGDQPQHF
cdr3_nt: TGTGCCAGCAGTTCCCGGACAGGGGATCAACCCCAGCATTTT

clone_size: few
j_call: TRBJ1-2
cdr3_length: 15
v_call: TRBV7-2
d_call: .
cdr3_aa: CASIPTPGTGSPYTF
cdr3_nt: TGTGCCAGCATCCCAACCCCCGGGACGGGGTCTCCGTACACCTTC

clone_size: few
j_call: TRBJ1-3
cdr3_length: 15
v_call: TRBV7-9
d_call: TRBD1
cdr3_aa: CASSPGQGGGNTIYF
cdr3_nt: TGTGCCAGCAGCCCAGGACAGGGTGGAGGAAACACCATATATTTT

clone_size: many
j_call: TRBJ2-7
cdr3_length: 14
v_call: TRBV5-6
d_call: TRBD1
cdr3_aa: CASSLRDRGLEQYF
cdr3_nt: TGTGCCAGCAGCTTGAGGGACAGGGGCCTCGAGCAGTACTTC

clone_size: .
j_call: TRBJ1-1
cdr3_length: 13
v_call: TRBV6-5
d_call: .
cdr3_aa: CASSYGRRGVAFF
cdr3_nt: TGTGCCAGCAGTTATGGACGGCGGGGGGTAGCTTTCTTT

clone_size: few
j_call: TRBJ2-5
cdr3_length: 17
v_call: TRBV20-1
d_call: .
cdr3_aa: CSARDAGTLSASRTQYF
cdr3_nt: TGCAGTGCTAGAGATGCGGGAACACTCTCAGCTAGTCGGACCCAGTACTTC

clone_size: many
j_call: TRBJ1-3
cdr3_length: 12
v_call: TRBV12-3/TRBV12-4
d_call: .
cdr3_aa: CASSLIGNTIYF
cdr3_nt: TGTGCCAGCAGTCTCATAGGAAACACCATATATTTT

clone_size: .
j_call: TRBJ1-5
cdr3_length: 14
v_call: TRBV6-1
d_call: .
cdr3_aa: CASSPITSNQPQHF
cdr3_nt: TGTGCCAGCAGTCCTATAACGAGCAATCAGCCCCAGCATTTT

clone_size: many
j_call: TRBJ2-1
cdr3_length: 16
v_call: TRBV14
d_call: TRBD2
cdr3_aa: CASSPGLAAQEGEEFF
cdr3_nt: TGTGCCAGCAGCCCAGGACTAGCGGCCCAAGAAGGGGAGGAGTTCTTC

clone_size: .
j_call: TRBJ2-1
cdr3_length: 11
v_call: TRBV11-2
d_call: .
cdr3_aa: CASSFLRNAFF
cdr3_nt: TGTGCCAGCAGCTTCCTACGCAACGCGTTCTTC

clone_size: few
j_call: TRBJ2-7
cdr3_length: 13
v_call: TRBV11-2
d_call: TRBD1
cdr3_aa: CASSPEQGSEQYF
cdr3_nt: TGTGCCAGCAGCCCGGAACAGGGGAGCGAGCAGTACTTC

clone_size: .
j_call: TRBJ2-3
cdr3_length: 16
v_call: TRBV12-3/TRBV12-4
d_call: TRBD2
cdr3_aa: CASIRTSGRWTDTQYF
cdr3_nt: TGTGCCAGTATTAGGACTAGCGGGAGATGGACAGATACGCAGTATTTT

clone_size: few
j_call: TRBJ2-1
cdr3_length: 14
v_call: TRBV7-2
d_call: .
cdr3_aa: CASTWRTRSNEQFF
cdr3_nt: TGTGCCAGCACCTGGAGAACTAGATCAAATGAGCAGTTCTTC

clone_size: few
j_call: TRBJ2-1
cdr3_length: 15
v_call: TRBV4-2
d_call: .
cdr3_aa: CASSQDLSDYNEQFF
cdr3_nt: TGTGCCAGCAGCCAAGATCTATCCGATTACAATGAGCAGTTCTTC

clone_size: .
j_call: TRBJ1-1
cdr3_length: 14
v_call: TRBV18
d_call: .
cdr3_aa: CASSPDETNKGAFF
cdr3_nt: TGTGCCAGCTCACCAGATGAAACGAATAAGGGAGCTTTCTTT

clone_size: few
j_call: TRBJ2-3
cdr3_length: 16
v_call: TRBV20-1
d_call: .
cdr3_aa: CSARGVEAASTDTQYF
cdr3_nt: TGCAGTGCTAGGGGGGTAGAGGCGGCTAGCACAGATACGCAGTATTTT

clone_size: many
j_call: TRBJ2-1
cdr3_length: 16
v_call: TRBV29-1
d_call: TRBD2
cdr3_aa: CSVVAGFEVSFDEQFF
cdr3_nt: TGCAGCGTTGTAGCGGGGTTCGAAGTCTCCTTTGATGAGCAGTTCTTC

clone_size: few
j_call: TRBJ2-3
cdr3_length: 15
v_call: TRBV5-1
d_call: .
cdr3_aa: CASSRGDPTRGTQYF
cdr3_nt: TGCGCCAGCAGCCGCGGGGACCCTACTCGGGGTACGCAGTATTTT

clone_size: .
j_call: TRBJ2-5
cdr3_length: 10
v_call: TRBV20-1
d_call: .
cdr3_aa: CSARYETQYF
cdr3_nt: TGCAGTGCGCGGTACGAGACCCAGTACTTC

clone_size: few
j_call: TRBJ2-4
cdr3_length: 14
v_call: TRBV12-3/TRBV12-4
d_call: .
cdr3_aa: CASKGWGGQNIQYF
cdr3_nt: TGTGCCAGCAAGGGTTGGGGTGGACAAAACATTCAGTACTTC

clone_size: few
j_call: TRBJ2-1
cdr3_length: 12
v_call: TRBV5-6
d_call: .
cdr3_aa: CASSQRGGVGFF
cdr3_nt: TGTGCCAGCAGCCAAAGGGGGGGAGTTGGGTTCTTC

clone_size: few
j_call: TRBJ2-7
cdr3_length: 18
v_call: TRBV11-1
d_call: TRBD2
cdr3_aa: CASSFLNWGGELPYEQYF
cdr3_nt: TGTGCCAGCAGCTTCTTAAATTGGGGGGGTGAACTCCCCTACGAGCAGTACTTC

clone_size: many
j_call: TRBJ2-1
cdr3_length: 16
v_call: TRBV20-1
d_call: .
cdr3_aa: CSARAPLAGWNNEQFF
cdr3_nt: TGCAGTGCTAGAGCCCCTCTGGCGGGTTGGAACAATGAGCAGTTCTTC

clone_size: few
j_call: TRBJ2-5
cdr3_length: 10
v_call: TRBV29-1
d_call: .
cdr3_aa: CSGATEAQYF
cdr3_nt: TGCAGCGGGGCAACGGAGGCCCAGTACTTC

clone_size: few
j_call: TRBJ2-1
cdr3_length: 19
v_call: TRBV9
d_call: TRBD2
cdr3_aa: CASSVDIWSSGVDYNEQFF
cdr3_nt: TGTGCCAGCAGCGTAGATATATGGTCTAGCGGGGTAGATTACAATGAGCAGTTCTTC

clone_size: .
j_call: TRBJ1-6
cdr3_length: 13
v_call: TRBV5-1
d_call: .
cdr3_aa: CASSEEHLSPLHF
cdr3_nt: TGCGCCAGCAGCGAAGAACATTTGTCACCCCTCCACTTT

clone_size: .
j_call: TRBJ2-2
cdr3_length: 16
v_call: TRBV5-1
d_call: TRBD2
cdr3_aa: CASSVVVAGGTGELFF
cdr3_nt: TGCGCCAGCAGCGTCGTGGTAGCGGGAGGAACCGGGGAGCTGTTTTTT